Following are 23 T cell receptor beta chains from one sample sequenced in a study of T cell changes during pregnancy in multiple sclerosis. Repertoires were generated with immunoSEQ multiplex PCR, while TCRdb's copy carries only in-frame clones and drops some. This table holds 38,000 or so clones, roughly nine tenths found once. The sample here was CD8+ T cells from peripheral blood mononuclear cells, taken before pregnancy. These receptor sequences come from a female donor with multiple sclerosis, enrolled in a pregnancy study.

The chain is built from TRBV7-9 and TRBJ2-7; 12 nucleotides agree with TRBD2. The CDR3 spans 15 residues. The junction had 4 bases not matched to a gene; V was cut back by 5 bases and J by 2 bases. Germline lookup yields CDR1 SEHNR and CDR2 FQNEAQ (reference sequence). The DNA for the CDR3 is TGTGCCAGCAGCCCTGGACTAGCGGGGCCCTACGAGCAGTACTTC. This translates into CASSPGLAGPYEQYF.

J is TRBJ2-7 and V is TRBV15; TRBD2 might be the D (5 bases). The CDR3 totals 16 residues. With 3 bases removed from V and 3 bases from J, the gap between germline ends came to 18 bases. Germline V gene data show CDR1 as LNHNV and CDR2 as YYDKDF (reference sequence). The CDR3 reads CATSRDRGLGDYEQYF. For the CDR3, the DNA is TGTGCCACCAGCAGGGACCGAGGGCTAGGAGACTACGAGCAGTACTTC.

The chain couples TRBV5-6 to TRBJ2-4; perhaps TRBD1 as D (5 bases). This CDR3 contains 14 residues. Trimming shortened V by 4 bases and J by 7 bases, and 15 bases separated the two germline ends. Per germline, CDR1 SGHDT and CDR2 YYEEEE. CDR3 region: CASSPRGRENIQYF. The CDR3 DNA reads TGTGCCAGCAGCCCTAGGGGTAGAGAGAACATTCAGTACTTC.

V and J are TRBV7-8 and TRBJ1-3; 7 bases are shared with TRBD1. V lost 5 bases, J lost 0 bases, and 10 bases stayed unmatched. CDR1 is SGHVS and CDR2 is FQNEAQ in the germline V gene. CDR3 length: 17 residues. CDR3 residues: CASSLWTGLDSGNTIYF. CDR3 in DNA: TGTGCCAGCAGCCTCTGGACAGGACTCGACTCTGGAAACACCATATATTTT.

This rearrangement joins TRBV5-4 to TRBJ2-7; 10 bases match TRBD1. With 0 bases clipped from V and 6 bases from J, the junction kept 3 bases outside the gene matches. CDR1 is SGHNT and CDR2 is YYREEE in the germline V gene (reference sequence). The CDR3 has 14 amino acids. The CDR3 spells CASSLGQGAPEQYF. The CDR3 DNA reads as TGTGCCAGCAGCTTGGGACAGGGGGCTCCCGAGCAGTACTTC.

V and J are TRBV7-9 and TRBJ2-2; 7 nucleotides line up with TRBD2. Unmatched junction bases numbered 1, after V lost 1 base and J lost 2 bases. Germline CDR1 is SEHNR and CDR2 is FQNEAQ (reference sequence). The CDR3 consists of 15 residues. CDR3 DNA sequence: TGTGCCAGCAGCTTAGGGGACTACAACACCGGGGAGCTGTTTTTT. It is translated as CASSLGDYNTGELFF.

J is TRBJ2-1 and V is TRBV27; possibly TRBD2 for D (5 bases). Per germline, CDR1 MNHEY and CDR2 SMNVEV (reference sequence). CDR3 length equals 14 residues. The V end was cut by 3 bases, the J end by 3 bases, with 9 bases between. CDR3 amino acids: CASSLSTSYNEQFF. The CDR3 coding sequence is TGTGCCAGCAGTTTGAGCACTAGCTACAATGAGCAGTTCTTC.

The V call is TRBV18, the J call TRBJ2-7, with 8 bases matching TRBD1. Trimming cost V 5 bases and J 6 bases; bases outside gene matches: 9. The germline CDR1 and CDR2 sequences are KGHSH and LQKENI. The CDR3 loop spans 14 amino acids. Here the CDR3 reads CASSSQGALSEQYF. The CDR3 DNA reads TGTGCCAGCTCATCCCAGGGGGCCCTTTCCGAGCAGTACTTC.

The chain couples TRBV6-5 to TRBJ2-5, with D perhaps TRBD2 (5 bases). This CDR3 spans 11 amino acids. Trimming removed 7 bases at V and 6 bases at J, with 9 bases between. From germline, CDR1 is MNHEY and CDR2 SVGAGI. In nucleotides, the CDR3 is TGTGCCAGCATGGACTTTCAGACCCAGTACTTC. Translated: CASMDFQTQYF.

This chain links TRBV28 with TRBJ2-7, with D perhaps matching TRBD1 (7 bases). CDR3 length equals 14 residues. The germline V gene has CDR1 MDHEN and CDR2 SYDVKM. Trimming took 2 bases from V and 5 from J, leaving 13 bases between them. As DNA, the CDR3 is TGTGCCAGCAGTTTAAGGGGGGACAGCCACGAGCAGTACTTC. Its protein is CASSLRGDSHEQYF.

V is TRBV10-3 and J is TRBJ1-5, with a tentative D call TRBD1 (6 bases). V gave up 3 bases and J gave up 1 base, with 10 bases separating them. The germline V gene has CDR1 ENHRY and CDR2 SYGVKD. This CDR3 spans 15 amino acids. CDR3 DNA: TGTGCCATCAGTGACCACAGGGCGAGCAATCAGCCCCAGCATTTT. Its translation: CAISDHRASNQPQHF.

A few counts support this clone. The CDR3 DNA sequence: TGTGCCAGCAGCGTATCAGGGAACTCCTACAATGAGCAGTTCTTC. It yields the protein CASSVSGNSYNEQFF. The rearrangement joins TRBV9 to TRBJ2-1, with D possibly matching TRBD1 (5 bases). Germline CDR1 and CDR2: SGDLS and YYNGEE. The germline V and J ends were trimmed by 1 base and 0 bases, with 8 bases remaining between them. The CDR3 runs to 15 residues.

The V and J genes are TRBV6-6 and TRBJ2-7; the D gene is possibly TRBD1 (6 bases). The germline V gene has CDR1 MNHNY and CDR2 SVGAGI (reference sequence). This CDR3 has 13 residues. V gave up 6 bases and J gave up 0 bases, with 9 bases separating them. CDR3 loop: CASRWTDSYEQYF. CDR3 in DNA: TGTGCCAGCAGGTGGACAGACTCCTACGAGCAGTACTTC.

The rearrangement uses TRBV28 and TRBJ2-3; a possible D gene is TRBD1 (5 bases). The CDR3 totals 14 residues. Germline values: CDR1 MDHEN, CDR2 SYDVKM. V lost 6 bases, J lost 3 bases, and 13 bases lay in between. CDR3 in amino acids: CASSHNPGTDTQYF. CDR3 nucleotide sequence: TGTGCCAGCAGCCACAACCCAGGGACAGATACGCAGTATTTT.

The chain uses TRBV29-1 and TRBJ2-1; possible D gene TRBD2, 6 bases. Germline V gene data show CDR1 as SQVTM and CDR2 as ANQGSEA. The V end lost 8 bases, the J end lost 7 bases, and 24 bases lay between the germline ends. There are 15 residues in the CDR3. This CDR3 reads CSPWTKAEGRNEQFF. The CDR3 nucleotides read TGCAGCCCGTGGACTAAAGCGGAGGGGAGGAATGAGCAGTTCTTC.

This chain connects TRBV6-1 to TRBJ1-6, with 9 bases fitting TRBD1. J lost 9 bases, V lost 2 bases, and 2 bases had no gene match. In germline, CDR1 is MNHNS, CDR2 SASEGT. CDR3 size: 14 residues. For the CDR3, the DNA is TGTGCCAGCAGTGAAACAGGGGGCTTTTCACCCCTCCACTTT. Translated: CASSETGGFSPLHF.

The CDR3 DNA reads as TGTGCCAGCAGCTTAGCGGCTGGGGGCGCAGGTGGAAACACCATATATTTT. Its translation is CASSLAAGGAGGNTIYF. The V gene is TRBV7-6, the J gene TRBJ1-3, with a weak D call TRBD1 (6 bases). CDR3 length: 17 amino acids. Germline CDR1 reads SGHVS; CDR2 reads FNYEAQ. Deletions cut 0 bases from V and 3 bases from J, with 15 bases between.

This rearrangement joins TRBV13 to TRBJ2-1, with D perhaps TRBD1 (5 bases). V dropped 5 bases and J dropped 6 bases, with 14 bases sitting between them. CDR1 and CDR2 (germline): PRHDT, FYEKMQ (reference sequence). The CDR3 extends over 14 amino acids. CDR3 in amino acids: CASSALVGANEQFF. The CDR3 coding sequence is TGTGCCAGCAGCGCCCTAGTTGGGGCCAATGAGCAGTTCTTC. Full variable domain (outside the CDR3, taken from reference TRBV13 and TRBJ2-1): AAGVIQSPRHLIKEKRETATLKCYPIPRHDTVYWYQQGPGQDPQFLISFYEKMQSDKGSIPDRFSAQQFSDYHSELNMSSLELGDSALYFCASSALVGANEQFFGPGTRLTVL.

The V gene is TRBV10-3, the J gene TRBJ1-5; 10 bases are a match to TRBD1. Germline CDR1 and CDR2: ENHRY and SYGVKD. With 2 bases clipped from V and 1 base from J, the junction kept 8 bases outside the gene matches. The CDR3 covers 18 residues. The chain's CDR3 is CAISEDFPGQGSNQPQHF. CDR3 coding DNA: TGTGCCATCAGTGAGGACTTTCCGGGACAGGGGAGCAATCAGCCCCAGCATTTT.

In its sample, this clone was seen a few times. The rearrangement joins TRBV19 to TRBJ1-5, with TRBD1 as a possible D gene (5 bases). This CDR3 comprises 15 residues. V was shortened by 10 bases and J by 3 bases, with 19 bases between the two germline ends. Germline V lookup: CDR1 LNHDA, CDR2 SQIVND (reference sequence). CDR3 bases: TGTGCCACCAACCTCGGGGGAGGGGACAATCAGCCCCAGCATTTT. This sequence encodes CATNLGGGDNQPQHF.

The rearrangement links TRBV19 to TRBJ2-7; 8 bases match TRBD1. The CDR3 totals 14 residues. With 8 bases clipped from V and 2 bases from J, the junction kept 8 bases outside the gene matches. Looked up from germline, CDR1 is LNHDA and CDR2 is SQIVND (reference sequence). The CDR3 region has the DNA TGTGCCAGTCAGGTCGGGACAGGTGCCTACGAGCAGTACTTC. Translating it yields CASQVGTGAYEQYF.

The chain is built from TRBV19 and TRBJ2-3, with D perhaps TRBD2 (6 bases). Germline CDR1 LNHDA, CDR2 SQIVND (reference sequence). Trimming removed 2 bases from V and 4 bases from J, with 19 bases in between. The CDR3 has 17 amino acids. The CDR3 reads CASSINGGVRPSDTQYF. DNA of the CDR3: TGTGCCAGTAGTATAAATGGAGGGGTTCGCCCTTCAGATACGCAGTATTTT.

The chain employs TRBV13 and TRBJ2-6; weak D call: TRBD1 (6 bases). The V gene's germline CDR1 is PRHDT and CDR2 FYEKMQ (reference sequence). The CDR3 runs to 15 residues. The ends were cut back, 6 bases at V and 3 bases at J, with 12 bases in the middle. CDR3 in DNA: TGTGCCAGCAGAACAGGGTGGGGTGGGGCCAACGTCCTGACTTTC. It specifies CASRTGWGGANVLTF.